One and the same sample provided the 31 T cell receptor beta chains below, sequenced in a study of T cells in Graves' hyperthyroidism and ophthalmopathy. Amplified TCR beta CDR3 regions came from RNA transcripts. HTBI primers were the set used in a first-round RT-PCR of the TCR CDR3. TCRdb fed the multiplex PCR reads into MiXCR, producing one record per CDR3 protein. Among under 650,000 distinct CDR3 sequences listed, 15% to 20% were seen once. Sequencing was carried out using blood. These receptors were taken from a woman younger than 45 with Graves' hyperthyroidism.

CDR3 nucleotides: TGTGCCAGCAGTACGGGGACTAGCGGGAGACTTTGGGCCGGGGAGCTGTTTTTT. The encoded protein is CASSTGTSGRLWAGELFF. The chain combines TRBV2 with TRBJ2-2; 14 bases line up with TRBD2. Germline assignment: CDR1 SNHLY and CDR2 FYNNEI. Unmatched junction bases numbered 11, after V lost 5 bases and J lost 6 bases. This CDR3 is 18 amino acids long.

The sample holds many counts of this clonotype. V usage is TRBV20-1 and J usage is TRBJ2-1; D may be TRBD1 (7 bases). V lost 6 bases, J lost 2 bases, and 20 bases lay in between. The CDR3 is 16 amino acids. Germline V gives CDR1 DFQATT, CDR2 SNEGSKA (reference sequence). The CDR3 protein is CSAEGASRPTYNEQFF. The CDR3 DNA reads TGCAGTGCGGAGGGGGCTTCAAGACCGACCTACAATGAGCAGTTCTTC.

The chain uses TRBV5-5 and TRBJ2-3, with D possibly called TRBD1 or TRBD2 (6 bases each). Trimming removed 3 bases from V and 4 bases from J, with 15 bases in between. CDR3 length equals 15 residues. Germline CDR1 SGHKS, CDR2 YYEKEE (reference sequence). CDR3 DNA sequence: TGTGCCAGCAGCTCGGGGGACAAGATGGCAGATACGCAGTATTTT. Amino acids: CASSSGDKMADTQYF.

This clonotype was observed a handful of times. The chain couples TRBV20-1 to TRBJ2-1; D possibly corresponds to TRBD2 (5 bases). The CDR3 covers 18 residues. V lost 5 bases to trimming and J lost 7 bases, with 30 bases between them. Germline V lookup: CDR1 DFQATT, CDR2 SNEGSKA (reference sequence). The CDR3 is CSAEHGVSWTQALNEQFF. CDR3 nucleotides: TGCAGTGCTGAACACGGCGTCAGTTGGACTCAGGCACTAAATGAGCAGTTCTTC.

This clonotype was recorded at least ten times. The chain is built from TRBV9 and TRBJ2-3; no clear D. The germline V gene encodes CDR1 SGDLS and CDR2 YYNGEE. V shed 1 base and J shed 1 base, with 10 bases lying between them. The CDR3 consists of 15 residues. The CDR3 bases are TGTGCCAGCAGCGTATATGGAGAAGGCACAGATACGCAGTATTTT. It specifies CASSVYGEGTDTQYF. Looking up the rest from reference TRBV9 and TRBJ2-3 gives the full variable domain: DSGVTQTPKHLITATGQRVTLRCSPRSGDLSVYWYQQSLDQGLQFLIQYYNGEERAKGNILERFSAQQFPDLHSELNLSSLELGDSALYFCASSVYGEGTDTQYFGPGTRLTVL.

This chain links TRBV7-3 with TRBJ2-1; D is perhaps TRBD1 (5 bases). Germline lookup yields CDR1 SGHTA and CDR2 FQGTGA. The ends were cut back, 5 bases at V and 2 bases at J, with 7 bases in the middle. The length of the CDR3 is 13 residues. The CDR3 DNA reads TGTGCCAGCAGCAAAGGGGCCTACAATGAGCAGTTCTTC. Protein: CASSKGAYNEQFF. The full variable domain, its missing parts supplied by reference TRBV7-3 and TRBJ2-1, is GAGVSQTPSNKVTEKGKYVELRCDPISGHTALYWYRQSLGQGPEFLIYFQGTGAADDSGLPNDRFFAVRPEGSVSTLKIQRTERGDSAVYLCASSKGAYNEQFFGPGTRLTVL.

The chain couples TRBV30 to TRBJ1-2; TRBD1 matches 10 bases. The CDR3 extends over 14 amino acids. Unmatched junction bases numbered 4, after V lost 1 base and J lost 5 bases. Germline-derived CDR1 and CDR2 are GTSNPN and SVGIG (reference sequence). As DNA, the CDR3 is TGTGCCTGGAGTGCCCCGGGACAGGGGTATGGCTACACCTTC. This translates into CAWSAPGQGYGYTF.

This clonotype was counted ten times or more. The chain couples TRBV6-1 to TRBJ1-5; the D is unclear. CDR1 and CDR2 from the germline V gene are MNHNS and SASEGT. Trimming removed 0 bases at V and 7 bases at J, with 13 bases between. The CDR3 is made up of 15 amino acids. The CDR3 sequence: CASSEALGEYQPQHF. The CDR3 nucleotides are TGTGCCAGCAGTGAAGCGCTCGGGGAATACCAGCCCCAGCATTTT.

This clonotype was picked up many times. The chain is built from TRBV14 and TRBJ2-3, with D perhaps assigned TRBD1 or TRBD2 (5 bases each). CDR1 SGHDN and CDR2 FVKESK come from the germline V gene. The V end was cut by 3 bases, the J end by 2 bases, with 9 bases between. There are 14 residues in the CDR3. As DNA, the CDR3 is TGTGCCAGCAGCCAGGGACGGCACACAGATACGCAGTATTTT. This encodes CASSQGRHTDTQYF. The full variable domain, rest sourced from reference TRBV14 and TRBJ2-3, is EAGVTQFPSHSVIEKGQTVTLRCDPISGHDNLYWYRRVMGKEIKFLLHFVKESKQDESGMPNNRFLAERTGGTYSTLKVQPAELEDSGVYFCASSQGRHTDTQYFGPGTRLTVL.

This clonotype was counted a few times. The chain combines TRBV27 with TRBJ2-1; 9 bases are shared with TRBD2. The V gene's germline CDR1 is MNHEY and CDR2 SMNVEV (reference sequence). The CDR3 loop spans 15 amino acids. The V segment lost 7 bases and the J segment 4 bases; nucleotides outside the gene matches: 8. CDR3 protein: CASTIAGAGYNEQFF. The CDR3, as DNA: TGTGCCAGCACGATAGCGGGAGCAGGGTACAATGAGCAGTTCTTC.

This clonotype was counted many times. This chain uses TRBV3-1 with TRBJ1-1; D might be TRBD1 (6 bases). From germline, CDR1 is LGHDT and CDR2 YNNKEL (reference sequence). CDR3 length equals 15 residues. Trimming removed 4 bases from V and 4 bases from J, with 16 bases in between. CDR3 loop: CASSRGTSGSTEAFF. The CDR3 coding sequence is TGTGCCAGCAGCCGTGGGACATCGGGCAGCACTGAAGCTTTCTTT.

On this clonotype itself: A much bigger clone sits one base away, suggesting this may be a read error. The conserved phenylalanine or tryptophan normally closing the CDR3 is absent here, so this likely arose from a read error. This chain uses TRBV10-3 with TRBJ1-1, with D perhaps matching TRBD1 (5 bases). The CDR3 has 14 amino acids. With 2 bases removed from V and 4 bases from J, the gap between germline ends came to 11 bases. Germline values: CDR1 ENHRY, CDR2 SYGVKD. The CDR3 is CAISEGERGTEAFL. As DNA, the CDR3 is TGTGCCATCAGTGAGGGGGAAAGGGGCACTGAAGCTTTCCTT.

Many counts were recorded for this clonotype. The chain uses TRBV7-8 and TRBJ2-7; a possible D gene is TRBD1 (5 bases). Per the germline V gene, CDR1 is SGHVS and CDR2 is FQNEAQ. Trimming cost V 5 bases and J 3 bases, with 11 bases left between them. The CDR3 consists of 13 residues. Written as DNA, the CDR3 is TGTGCCAGCAGCGCAGACAGATACTACGAGCAGTACTTC. It encodes CASSADRYYEQYF.

The chain links TRBV5-5 to TRBJ2-5, with TRBD1 matching 8 bases. The CDR3 has 15 residues. Unmatched junction bases numbered 9, after V lost 4 bases and J lost 4 bases. CDR1 is SGHKS and CDR2 is YYEKEE in the germline V gene (reference sequence). This CDR3 reads CASSPISGTGETQYF. Written as DNA, the CDR3 is TGTGCCAGCAGCCCGATATCCGGGACAGGAGAGACCCAGTACTTC.

This clonotype was recorded a few times. V usage is TRBV7-2 and J usage is TRBJ2-2; no definite D call. Trimming pared 2 bases from V and 6 bases from J, leaving 10 bases between. This CDR3 has 14 amino acids. Per germline, CDR1 SGHTA and CDR2 FQGNSA. This CDR3 reads CASSLSRVPGELFF. In DNA, the CDR3 is TGTGCCAGCAGCTTATCTAGGGTGCCCGGGGAGCTGTTTTTT. The whole variable domain, filled in from reference TRBV7-2 and TRBJ2-2, reads GAGVSQSPSNKVTEKGKDVELRCDPISGHTALYWYRQSLGQGLEFLIYFQGNSAPDKSGLPSDRFSAERTGGSVSTLTIQRTQQEDSAVYLCASSLSRVPGELFFGEGSRLTVL.

In this sample, this clonotype turned up many times. The CDR3 bases are TGTGCCAGCACCATGGGAGTGACTAGCACAGATACGCAGTATTTT. Translating gives CASTMGVTSTDTQYF. The rearrangement joins TRBV12-3 or TRBV12-4 to TRBJ2-3; a possible D gene is TRBD2 (5 bases). The CDR3 is 15 amino acids. Trimming took 7 bases from V and 0 from J, leaving 14 bases between them.

The J gene is TRBJ2-5, the V gene TRBV12-3 or TRBV12-4; D ambiguous. CDR3 length equals 14 residues. Trimming removed 6 bases at V and 2 bases at J, with 13 bases between. CDR3 sequence reads: CASSTDPSQETQYF. The DNA of the CDR3 is TGTGCCAGCAGCACGGACCCTTCTCAAGAGACCCAGTACTTC.

A note on this clonotype: A much larger clonotype is one base distant, so this may be a read error. The chain is built from TRBV5-1 and TRBJ2-7, with 13 bases identical to TRBD2. V trimming: 0 bases; J trimming: 7 bases; junction bases outside the gene matches: 4. CDR1 is SGHRS and CDR2 is YFSETQ in the germline V gene. This CDR3 has 15 amino acids. The CDR3 reads CASSLGTSGRAEQYF. The CDR3 DNA reads TGCGCCAGCAGCTTGGGTACTAGCGGGAGGGCTGAGCAGTACTTC.

The V gene is TRBV25-1, the J gene TRBJ1-1, with D tentatively TRBD1 (6 bases). This CDR3 is 16 amino acids long. Germline V gene lookup returns CDR1 MGHDK and CDR2 SYGVNS. The germline V and J ends were trimmed by 6 bases and 1 base, with 18 bases remaining between them. In DNA, the CDR3 is TGTGCCAGCAGCCAAAGGGAGGGGGGTAAGAACACTGAAGCTTTCTTT. Translation: CASSQREGGKNTEAFF. Together with reference TRBV25-1 and TRBJ1-1, the CDR3 gives the full variable domain: EADIYQTPRYLVIGTGKKITLECSQTMGHDKMYWYQQDPGMELHLIHYSYGVNSTEKGDLSSESTVSRIRTEHFPLTLESARPSHTSQYLCASSQREGGKNTEAFFGQGTRLTVV.

This clonotype was recorded many times. This chain joins TRBV27 and TRBJ2-7, with 9 bases lining up with TRBD2. After removal of 4 bases from V and 2 bases from J, the junction contained 9 bases not matched to a gene. The CDR3 sequence is 16 residues long. Germline V CDR1 and CDR2: MNHEY, SMNVEV (reference sequence). The CDR3 loop is CASSYHRLAATYEQYF. The CDR3 region has the DNA TGTGCCAGCAGTTACCACCGACTAGCGGCGACCTACGAGCAGTACTTC.

This clonotype has a count of ten or more. V is TRBV12-3 or TRBV12-4 and J is TRBJ1-2, with TRBD1 as a possible D gene (5 bases). The V end was cut by 6 bases, the J end by 7 bases, with 15 bases between. This CDR3 contains 13 residues. Here the CDR3 reads CASRPGTAIGYTF. CDR3 DNA sequence: TGTGCCAGCAGGCCCGGGACTGCAATTGGCTACACCTTC.

This chain connects TRBV29-1 to TRBJ1-2, with unresolved D. The germline gives CDR1 SQVTM, CDR2 ANQGSEA. The ends were cut back, 3 bases at V and 3 bases at J, with 8 bases in the middle. The CDR3 is 12 amino acids. The CDR3 nucleotides are TGCAGCGTTGAGGGGAACTACTATGGCTACACCTTC. It specifies CSVEGNYYGYTF.

This clonotype was counted a few times. The chain uses TRBV15 and TRBJ2-7; 11 positions match TRBD2. V was clipped by 3 bases and J by 3 bases; unmatched bases: 7. Germline assignment: CDR1 LNHNV and CDR2 YYDKDF (reference sequence). The CDR3 consists of 16 residues. The CDR3 bases are TGTGCCACCAGCAGGGAGGGGGGGACTAGCGGCTACGAGCAGTACTTC. Protein product: CATSREGGTSGYEQYF.

The CDR3 bases are TGCGCCAGCAGCCAGATAGCCGGGCCCTCATACGAGCAGTACTTC. It codes for CASSQIAGPSYEQYF. The genes are TRBV4-1 and TRBJ2-7; the D is unclear. The V gene lost 3 bases and the J gene lost 4 bases, with 16 bases spanning the gap. Germline CDR1 is MGHRA and CDR2 is YSYEKL. The CDR3 extends over 15 amino acids.

The rearrangement joins TRBV2 to TRBJ2-2; 9 nucleotides align to TRBD1. The germline CDR1 and CDR2 sequences are SNHLY and FYNNEI. V shed 6 bases, J shed 14 bases, and the junction held 19 bases outside the gene matches. This CDR3 comprises 16 residues. This CDR3 is CASSLGVGTGLVKLFF. In DNA form, the CDR3 reads TGTGCCAGCAGCTTAGGCGTTGGGACAGGGCTTGTGAAACTGTTTTTT.

This clonotype has at least ten counts. This chain links TRBV12-3 or TRBV12-4 with TRBJ1-1; perhaps TRBD1 as D (6 bases). Between the trimmed V and J ends, which lost 7 bases and 4 bases, there was a span of 16 bases. The CDR3 has 14 residues. CDR3 coding DNA: TGTGCCAGCACTATGGACAGCGCCCTCACTGAAGCTTTCTTT. Translated, it gives CASTMDSALTEAFF.

CDR3 loop: CASSIGASGTLTDTQYF. The CDR3, as DNA: TGTGCCAGTAGTATTGGAGCTAGCGGGACACTCACGGATACGCAGTATTTT. J is TRBJ2-3 and V is TRBV19; 9 bases match TRBD2. The CDR3 has 17 residues. Trimming cost V 3 bases and J 6 bases; bases outside gene matches: 13. CDR1 is LNHDA, CDR2 SQIVND, per germline (reference sequence).

This clonotype was recorded a few times. The rearrangement links TRBV9 to TRBJ2-3; D possibly corresponds to TRBD2 (5 bases). Germline loops: CDR1 SGDLS, CDR2 YYNGEE. Trimming left V 0 bases short and J 6 bases short, with 14 bases between. This CDR3 contains 15 residues. CDR3 DNA: TGTGCCAGCAGCGTAGAAGGTGGGAGCCCCGATACGCAGTATTTT. This translates into CASSVEGGSPDTQYF.

The sample holds many counts of this clonotype. V and J are TRBV29-1 and TRBJ2-7; 7 bases fit TRBD1. The length of the CDR3 is 14 residues. Trimming at V came to 4 bases and at J to 4 bases, leaving 10 bases not matched to a gene. Germline V gene data show CDR1 as SQVTM and CDR2 as ANQGSEA. The CDR3 nucleotides read TGCAGCGTTGTGTTGGCAGGGGGTACTTACGAGCAGTACTTC. It yields the protein CSVVLAGGTYEQYF.

This clonotype has just a few counts. This sequence joins TRBV29-1 and TRBJ2-7; 7 nucleotides line up with TRBD1. V trimming: 5 bases; J trimming: 0 bases; junction bases outside the gene matches: 4. The CDR3 loop spans 13 amino acids. In germline, CDR1 is SQVTM, CDR2 ANQGSEA. In DNA, the CDR3 is TGCAGCGTTACGGACAGGAACTCCTACGAGCAGTACTTC. Translation gives CSVTDRNSYEQYF.

V and J are TRBV14 and TRBJ2-7; no clear D. The CDR3 has 16 residues. CDR1 and CDR2 (germline): SGHDN, FVKESK. Trimming took off 0 bases at V and 0 bases at J, with 12 bases between the two ends. The CDR3 spells CASSQEIGVASYEQYF. CDR3 in DNA: TGTGCCAGCAGCCAAGAAATTGGCGTAGCCTCCTACGAGCAGTACTTC.